This T cell receptor beta chain is from a study of blood T cell repertoires in COVID-19. Looking at the study overall: COVID-19 samples from acute and convalescent phases originated in the United States, Italy and Spain. T cells, B-cell-depleted T cells, or PBMCs provided the cDNA or gDNA that served as material.

As processed by the authors: Amplification from reference gene primers served as the basis for estimated nucleated cell counts. Sequencing was performed with immunoSEQ multiplex PCR; in TCRdb, only in-frame clones are kept and a portion is missing. V and J calls and clone size are copied from that table; D and trimming were computed from the DNA. Of roughly 66,000 clones in the sample, roughly 82% were seen once. Per germline, CDR1 LGHDT and CDR2 YNNKEL (reference sequence). The junction had 3 bases not matched to a gene; V was cut back by 4 bases and J by 1 base. The CDR3 is 14 amino acids. Notes on this clone: This same CDR3 is encoded by further DNA sequences in the sample.

This TCR derives from a man in his 60s with acute or convalescent COVID-19. V usage is TRBV3-1 (or the pseudogene TRBV3-2) and J usage is TRBJ1-1; 7 bases map to TRBD1. Sequenced material: peripheral blood. The CDR3 coding sequence is TGTGCCAGCAGCCCTGGGACAGAGAACACTGAAGCTTTCTTT. The encoded protein is CASSPGTENTEAFF.